This T cell receptor (beta chain) was recorded in a study of blood T cell repertoires in COVID-19. The V end was cut by 4 bases, the J end by 2 bases, with 6 bases between. The length of the CDR3 is 13 residues. Under the authors' procedure: Amplification of reference gene primers was used by the study to estimate nucleated cell counts. Data came from immunoSEQ multiplex PCR; TCRdb stores just in-frame clones and leaves some out. That table supplies the V and J calls and clone size; D and trimming were determined from the DNA. This table has some 670,000 clones, approximately 90% appearing once. The chain has TRBV12-3 or TRBV12-4 and TRBJ1-5; D is uncertain. Material for sequencing was peripheral blood. The clonotype originates from a woman aged 18-35 years with acute or convalescent COVID-19. CDR3 DNA: TGTGCCAGCAGTTCGGCGGGCAATCAGCCCCAGCATTTT. Translated: CASSSAGNQPQHF.